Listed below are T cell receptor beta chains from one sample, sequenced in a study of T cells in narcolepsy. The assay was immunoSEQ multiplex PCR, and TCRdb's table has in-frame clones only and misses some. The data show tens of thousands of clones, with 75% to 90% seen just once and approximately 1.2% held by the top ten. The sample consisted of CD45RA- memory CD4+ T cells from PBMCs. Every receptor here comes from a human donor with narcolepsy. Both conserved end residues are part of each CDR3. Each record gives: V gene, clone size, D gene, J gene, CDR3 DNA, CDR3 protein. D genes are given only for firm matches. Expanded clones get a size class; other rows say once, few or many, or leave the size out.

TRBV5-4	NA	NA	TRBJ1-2	TGTGCCAGCAGCTTGGATGGTGGGACACTTAACTATGGCTACACCTTC	CASSLDGGTLNYGYTF
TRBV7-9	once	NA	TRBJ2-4	TGTGCCAGCAGCTCGGACCGAGCCAAAAACATTCAGTACTTC	CASSSDRAKNIQYF
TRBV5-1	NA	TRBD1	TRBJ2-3	TGCGCCAGCAGCGAGGGACAGGGCACAGATACGCAGTATTTT	CASSEGQGTDTQYF
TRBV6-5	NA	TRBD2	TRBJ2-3	TGTGCCAGCAGTTCTAGCGGGACTAAAGCGCAGTATTTT	CASSSSGTKAQYF
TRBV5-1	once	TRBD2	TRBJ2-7	TGCGCCAGCAGCCGTTCCGGGACTACGGACGAGCAGTACTTC	CASSRSGTTDEQYF
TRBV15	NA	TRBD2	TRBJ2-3	TGTGCCACCAGCAGAGAATATAGCGGGGGGACAGATACGCAGTATTTT	CATSREYSGGTDTQYF
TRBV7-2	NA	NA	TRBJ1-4	TGTGCCAGCTCCAGTGGGACTAATGAAAAACTGTTTTTT	CASSSGTNEKLFF
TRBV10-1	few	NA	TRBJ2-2	TGCGCCAGCAGTGTAGAGAACACCGGGGAGCTGTTTTTT	CASSVENTGELFF
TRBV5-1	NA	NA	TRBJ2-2	TGCGCCAGTGAATCAGGTCTAGCAAACACCGGGGAGCTGTTTTTT	CASESGLANTGELFF
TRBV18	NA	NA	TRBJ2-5	TGTGCCAGCTCACTACGGACGCCCGAAGCCGGGGAGACCCAGTACTTC	CASSLRTPEAGETQYF
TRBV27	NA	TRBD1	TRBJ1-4	TGTGCCAGCAGTTTTGAGGTTTCTGGGACAGGGGTTGAAAAACTGTTTTTT	CASSFEVSGTGVEKLFF
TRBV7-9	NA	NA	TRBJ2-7	TGTGCCAGCAGCTTACGGGGAAGCTACGAGCAGTACTTC	CASSLRGSYEQYF
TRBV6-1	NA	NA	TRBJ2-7	TGTGCCAGCAAGGCGGGCTGGGGCTCCTACGAGCAGTACTTC	CASKAGWGSYEQYF
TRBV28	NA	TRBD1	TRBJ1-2	TGTGCCAGCAGTTTCTCCTCCTCCCGGGACAGGGCTGGCTACACCTTC	CASSFSSSRDRAGYTF
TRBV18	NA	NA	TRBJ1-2	TGTGCCAGCTCACCAAATCAGGACTATGGCTACACCTTC	CASSPNQDYGYTF
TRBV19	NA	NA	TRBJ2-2	TGTGCCAGTAAGTGGGCAACCGGGGAGCTGTTTTTT	CASKWATGELFF
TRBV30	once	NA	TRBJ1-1	TGTGCCTGGAGTGTTTTCCAGGGAGAAAAAGCTTTCTTT	CAWSVFQGEKAFF
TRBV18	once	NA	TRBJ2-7	TGTGCCAGCTCCCTACTGGAGTCCTACGAGCAGTACTTC	CASSLLESYEQYF
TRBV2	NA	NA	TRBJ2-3	TGTGCCAGCAGTTTCATCACAGATACGCAGTATTTT	CASSFITDTQYF
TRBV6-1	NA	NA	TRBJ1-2	TGTGCCAGCGGGGGAACCTCCTATGGCTACACCTTC	CASGGTSYGYTF
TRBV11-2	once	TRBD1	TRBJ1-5	TGTGCCAGCAGCCAAGACAGGGACCTCAATCAGCCCCAGCATTTT	CASSQDRDLNQPQHF
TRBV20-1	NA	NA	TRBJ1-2	TGCAGTGCTCGGGGGGACTATGGCTACACCTTC	CSARGDYGYTF
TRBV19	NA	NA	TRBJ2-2	TGTGCCAGTAACCCCGGCATAAACACCGGGGAGCTGTTTTTT	CASNPGINTGELFF
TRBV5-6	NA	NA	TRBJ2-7	TGTGCCAGCAGCTTAGCGGATTTGAACTACGAGCAGTACTTC	CASSLADLNYEQYF
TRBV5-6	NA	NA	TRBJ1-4	TGTGCCAGCAGCTTGCCGACATCTGAAAAACTGTTTTTT	CASSLPTSEKLFF
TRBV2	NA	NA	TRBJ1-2	TGTGCCAGCAGTACACAGGGAAACTATGGCTACACCTTC	CASSTQGNYGYTF
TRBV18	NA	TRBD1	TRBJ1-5	TGTGCCAGCTCACCTTGGACAGGGGCTGCGGGCAATCAGCCCCAGCATTTT	CASSPWTGAAGNQPQHF
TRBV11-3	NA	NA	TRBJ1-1	TGTGCCAGCAGCTTAGGGGGAGCAGGGGAGACTGAAGCTTTCTTT	CASSLGGAGETEAFF
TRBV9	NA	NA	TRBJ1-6	TGTGCCAGCAGCGTAGCGTCCCGAAGTGGTAATTCACCCCTCCACTTT	CASSVASRSGNSPLHF
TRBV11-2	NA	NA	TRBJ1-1	TGTGCCAGCAGCCTGGGACTTCCGAACACTGAAGCTTTCTTT	CASSLGLPNTEAFF
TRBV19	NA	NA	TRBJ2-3	TGTGCCAGCAGACAGTCCGGAGATACGCAGTATTTT	CASRQSGDTQYF
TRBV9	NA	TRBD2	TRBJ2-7	TGTGCCAGCAGCCTAACCGGGACTAGCAGGTCCTACGAGCAGTACTTC	CASSLTGTSRSYEQYF
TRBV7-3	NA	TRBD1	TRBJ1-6	TGTGCCAGCAGCCGAGACAGGGATTCACCCCTCCACTTT	CASSRDRDSPLHF
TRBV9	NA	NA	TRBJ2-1	TGTGCCAGCAGCGTAGCATACAATGAGCAGTTCTTC	CASSVAYNEQFF
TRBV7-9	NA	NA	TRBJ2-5	TGTGCCAGCAGCTTAGGGTTGGAGACCCAGTACTTC	CASSLGLETQYF
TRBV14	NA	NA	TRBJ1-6	TGTGCCAGCAGCCAAGATTTGGGGAGCTCCTATAATTCACCCCTCCACTTT	CASSQDLGSSYNSPLHF
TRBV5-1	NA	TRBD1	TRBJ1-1	TGCGCCAGCAGCTTAAGGACAGGGGGTACGAGCACTGAAGCTTTCTTT	CASSLRTGGTSTEAFF
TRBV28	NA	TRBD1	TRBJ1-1	TGTGCCAGCAGTCCCTGGACAGGGAACACTGAAGCTTTCTTT	CASSPWTGNTEAFF
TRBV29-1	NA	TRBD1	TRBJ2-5	TGCAGCGTTGAATACGGACAGGGGGCCCAGTACTTC	CSVEYGQGAQYF
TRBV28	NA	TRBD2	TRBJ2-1	TGTGCCAGCAGTCCGTCTAGCGGGAAGGGTGAGCAGTTCTTC	CASSPSSGKGEQFF
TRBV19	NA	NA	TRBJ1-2	TGTGCCAGTAGTATATCTTCAGGGTTTACCAACTATGGCTACACCTTC	CASSISSGFTNYGYTF
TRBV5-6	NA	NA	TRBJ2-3	TGTGCCAGCAGCTTGGGGCAGTTCACAGATACGCAGTATTTT	CASSLGQFTDTQYF
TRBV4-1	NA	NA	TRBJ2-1	TGCGCCAGCAGCCAAGGCACAAGGGGATCCTACAATGAGCAGTTCTTC	CASSQGTRGSYNEQFF
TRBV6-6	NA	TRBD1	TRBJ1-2	TGTGCCAGCAGTTACGGGACAGGGGGCGGCTACACCTTC	CASSYGTGGGYTF
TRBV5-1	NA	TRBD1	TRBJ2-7	TGCGCCAGCACACGGGACAGCACATACGAGCAGTACTTC	CASTRDSTYEQYF
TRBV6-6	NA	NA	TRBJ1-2	TGTGCCAGCAGTGGGACTACTAACTATGGCTACACCTTC	CASSGTTNYGYTF
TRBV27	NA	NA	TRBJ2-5	TGTGCCAGCAGTGCTATCCCGCAAGAGACCCAGTACTTC	CASSAIPQETQYF
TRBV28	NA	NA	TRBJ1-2	TGTGCCACCCAGGGGAATGGCTACACCTTC	CATQGNGYTF
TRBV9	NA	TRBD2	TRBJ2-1	TGTGCCAGCAGCCCAGGAGGCGGGAGGGCGAAAGCGAATGAGCAGTTCTTC	CASSPGGGRAKANEQFF
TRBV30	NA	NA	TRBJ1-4	TGTGCCTGGAGCCTAAGGGGAGATAGAGTGTTTTTT	CAWSLRGDRVFF
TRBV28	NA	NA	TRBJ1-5	TGTGCCAGCAGTTTCTTACAGGGAGGTCAGCCCCAGCATTTT	CASSFLQGGQPQHF
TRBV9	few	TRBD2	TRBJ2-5	TGTGCCAGCAGCGTAGCCCCCAGCGGGGGGCTGGGGAAAGAGACCCAGTACTTC	CASSVAPSGGLGKETQYF
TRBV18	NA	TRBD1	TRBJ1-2	TGTGCCAGCTCACCAGCGTCTGCAGGGGGCGGCTATGGCTACACCTTC	CASSPASAGGGYGYTF
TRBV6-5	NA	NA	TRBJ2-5	TGTGCCAGCAGGCCAGCAGGATTCGGAGAGACCCAGTACTTC	CASRPAGFGETQYF
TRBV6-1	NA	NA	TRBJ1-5	TGTGCCAGCAGTGAAGTTGTGGGGGGTTCTTATAGCAATCAGCCCCAGCATTTT	CASSEVVGGSYSNQPQHF
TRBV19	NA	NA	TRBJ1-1	TGTGCCAGTACGTGGGGAGGGCTTGGGAGGAACACTGAAGCTTTCTTT	CASTWGGLGRNTEAFF
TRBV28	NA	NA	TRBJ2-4	TGTGCCAGCAGCAACAACAGGGGGGGGCGGAACATTCAGTACTTC	CASSNNRGGRNIQYF